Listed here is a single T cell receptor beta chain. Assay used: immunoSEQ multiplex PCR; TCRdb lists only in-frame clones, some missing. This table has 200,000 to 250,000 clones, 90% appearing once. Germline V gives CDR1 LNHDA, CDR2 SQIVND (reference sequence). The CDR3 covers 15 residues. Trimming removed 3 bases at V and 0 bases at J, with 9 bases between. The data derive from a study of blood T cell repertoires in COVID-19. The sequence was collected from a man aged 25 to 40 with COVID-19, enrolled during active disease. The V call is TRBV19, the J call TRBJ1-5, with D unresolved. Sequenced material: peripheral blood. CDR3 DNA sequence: TGTGCCAGTAGTATCCGTCCTTATAGCAATCAGCCCCAGCATTTT. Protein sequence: CASSIRPYSNQPQHF.